These T cell receptor beta chains were read from a single sample in a study of T cell repertoires in cytomegalovirus infection. Each CDR3 protein is one row after TCRdb ran MiXCR on the reads. The table records 150,000 to 200,000 distinct CDR3 sequences, roughly a fifth of them present only once. The sample consisted of PBMCs. The source of these receptors is a human donor in good health (CMV status not recorded). Some clones in this sample may be carry-over from other donors' samples. Each CDR3 is given with its conserved first and last residue. Fields, in order: V gene, J gene, D gene, clone size, CDR3 protein, CDR3 DNA. D genes are given only for firm matches. Size values are once, few and many counts, or a class for expanded clones, and some rows have none.

V gene: TRBV7-2
J gene: TRBJ2-2
D gene: -
clone size: many
CDR3 protein: CASSLAGGSGSVTGELFF
CDR3 DNA: TGTGCCAGCAGCCTAGCCGGAGGATCCGGTTCGGTCACCGGGGAGCTGTTTTTT

V gene: TRBV4-3
J gene: TRBJ1-6
D gene: -
clone size: -
CDR3 protein: CASSQDLSRQLHF
CDR3 DNA: TGCGCCAGCAGCCAAGATCTTAGCCGCCAACTCCACTTT

V gene: TRBV29-1
J gene: TRBJ2-1
D gene: TRBD2
clone size: few
CDR3 protein: CSAGSPGLAGVGEQFF
CDR3 DNA: TGCAGCGCTGGTTCCCCTGGACTAGCGGGAGTGGGTGAGCAGTTCTTC

V gene: TRBV7-2
J gene: TRBJ2-3
D gene: TRBD2
clone size: medium-sized
CDR3 protein: CASSLSSAGVIDTQYF
CDR3 DNA: TGTGCCAGCAGCTTATCAAGCGCGGGAGTCATAGATACGCAGTATTTT

V gene: TRBV12-3/TRBV12-4
J gene: TRBJ1-4
D gene: TRBD1
clone size: -
CDR3 protein: CASMPYRGAGEKLFF
CDR3 DNA: TGTGCCAGCATGCCCTACAGGGGCGCCGGCGAAAAACTGTTTTTT

V gene: TRBV5-1
J gene: TRBJ2-7
D gene: TRBD1
clone size: few
CDR3 protein: CASSLRWDRVNYEQYF
CDR3 DNA: TGCGCCAGCAGCTTGAGATGGGACAGGGTAAACTACGAGCAGTACTTC

V gene: TRBV7-9
J gene: TRBJ1-4
D gene: -
clone size: many
CDR3 protein: CASSLARGLWTHEKLFF
CDR3 DNA: TGTGCCAGCAGCTTAGCGCGAGGGCTATGGACCCATGAAAAACTGTTTTTT

V gene: TRBV20-1
J gene: TRBJ2-5
D gene: TRBD2
clone size: -
CDR3 protein: CSAQGLAGETQYF
CDR3 DNA: TGCAGTGCCCAAGGACTAGCGGGGGAGACCCAGTACTTC

V gene: TRBV23-1
J gene: TRBJ2-1
D gene: TRBD2
clone size: -
CDR3 protein: CASSQSDGSGSSYNEQFF
CDR3 DNA: TGCGCCAGCAGTCAATCTGATGGTAGCGGGAGCTCCTACAATGAGCAGTTCTTC

V gene: TRBV19
J gene: TRBJ2-5
D gene: TRBD2
clone size: many
CDR3 protein: CASSMDSGSGETQYF
CDR3 DNA: TGTGCCAGTAGTATGGACAGCGGGAGCGGAGAGACCCAGTACTTC

V gene: TRBV7-4
J gene: TRBJ1-2
D gene: -
clone size: -
CDR3 protein: CASTRGGIPNYGYTF
CDR3 DNA: TGTGCCAGCACCCGCGGTGGAATTCCCAACTATGGCTACACCTTC

V gene: TRBV7-2
J gene: TRBJ2-7
D gene: TRBD1
clone size: many
CDR3 protein: CASSPLRTGGEQYF
CDR3 DNA: TGTGCCAGCAGCCCTCTGAGGACAGGCGGCGAGCAGTACTTC

V gene: TRBV7-2
J gene: TRBJ1-2
D gene: -
clone size: -
CDR3 protein: CASSLGGGRLANYGYTF
CDR3 DNA: TGTGCCAGCAGCTTAGGCGGCGGACGCTTAGCTAACTATGGCTACACCTTC

V gene: TRBV4-2
J gene: TRBJ2-5
D gene: -
clone size: -
CDR3 protein: CASSQTDVGGETQYF
CDR3 DNA: TGTGCCAGCAGCCAAACAGACGTGGGCGGCGAGACCCAGTACTTC

V gene: TRBV7-6
J gene: TRBJ2-3
D gene: -
clone size: few
CDR3 protein: CASSLARGRTDTQYF
CDR3 DNA: TGTGCCAGCAGCTTAGCCAGGGGCAGGACAGATACGCAGTATTTT

V gene: TRBV7-6
J gene: TRBJ2-7
D gene: TRBD2
clone size: many
CDR3 protein: CASSPRPSGSRSRYEQYF
CDR3 DNA: TGTGCCAGCAGCCCTCGGCCTAGCGGGAGTCGGAGTCGATACGAGCAGTACTTC

V gene: TRBV5-1
J gene: TRBJ2-5
D gene: TRBD2
clone size: few
CDR3 protein: CASSLRGTYQETQYF
CDR3 DNA: TGCGCCAGCAGTCTGCGGGGGACGTACCAAGAGACCCAGTACTTC

V gene: TRBV28
J gene: TRBJ2-7
D gene: TRBD1
clone size: many
CDR3 protein: CASRRQGALDSYEQYF
CDR3 DNA: TGTGCCAGCAGGAGACAGGGGGCTCTTGACTCCTACGAGCAGTACTTC

V gene: TRBV2
J gene: TRBJ1-6
D gene: -
clone size: many
CDR3 protein: CASSRQNSPLHF
CDR3 DNA: TGTGCCAGCAGTCGACAGAATTCACCCCTCCACTTT

V gene: TRBV7-8
J gene: TRBJ1-1
D gene: -
clone size: many
CDR3 protein: CASSLVGGLGTEAFF
CDR3 DNA: TGTGCCAGCAGCTTAGTGGGGGGGCTGGGCACTGAAGCTTTCTTT

V gene: TRBV7-2
J gene: TRBJ2-1
D gene: -
clone size: many
CDR3 protein: CASTGGQSSYNEQFF
CDR3 DNA: TGTGCCAGCACCGGGGGACAAAGCTCCTACAATGAGCAGTTCTTC

V gene: TRBV4-1
J gene: TRBJ1-5
D gene: TRBD1
clone size: -
CDR3 protein: CASSQVQGTNQPQHF
CDR3 DNA: TGCGCCAGCAGCCAAGTACAGGGGACCAATCAGCCCCAGCATTTT

V gene: TRBV7-3
J gene: TRBJ2-1
D gene: -
clone size: few
CDR3 protein: CASSLGVGDEQFF
CDR3 DNA: TGTGCCAGCAGTTTAGGCGTCGGCGATGAGCAGTTCTTC

V gene: TRBV28
J gene: TRBJ1-3
D gene: -
clone size: -
CDR3 protein: CASSSGQIENTIYF
CDR3 DNA: TGTGCCAGCAGTTCCGGACAGATCGAAAACACCATATATTTT

V gene: TRBV19
J gene: TRBJ2-2
D gene: TRBD2
clone size: many
CDR3 protein: CASSIKTSVNTGELFF
CDR3 DNA: TGTGCCAGTAGTATTAAGACTAGCGTGAACACCGGGGAGCTGTTTTTT

V gene: TRBV28
J gene: TRBJ1-5
D gene: TRBD1
clone size: -
CDR3 protein: CASSSDRASSNQPQHF
CDR3 DNA: TGTGCCAGCAGTTCCGACAGGGCCTCTAGCAATCAGCCCCAGCATTTT

V gene: TRBV7-6
J gene: TRBJ1-1
D gene: -
clone size: many
CDR3 protein: CASSPPLWGDTEAFF
CDR3 DNA: TGTGCCAGCAGCCCCCCTTTGTGGGGAGACACTGAAGCTTTCTTT

V gene: TRBV19
J gene: TRBJ1-5
D gene: TRBD1
clone size: few
CDR3 protein: CASTDTGGPTPQHF
CDR3 DNA: TGTGCCAGTACAGACACAGGGGGCCCAACGCCCCAGCATTTT

V gene: TRBV5-1
J gene: TRBJ2-6
D gene: -
clone size: few
CDR3 protein: CASSVEEAGANVLTF
CDR3 DNA: TGCGCCAGCAGCGTAGAGGAGGCTGGGGCCAACGTCCTGACTTTC

V gene: TRBV6-1
J gene: TRBJ2-7
D gene: -
clone size: few
CDR3 protein: CASNWDWNSYEQYF
CDR3 DNA: TGTGCCAGCAACTGGGACTGGAACTCCTACGAGCAGTACTTC

V gene: TRBV29-1
J gene: TRBJ1-2
D gene: -
clone size: few
CDR3 protein: CSVKTASGYGYTF
CDR3 DNA: TGCAGCGTTAAGACAGCCTCAGGGTATGGCTACACCTTC

V gene: TRBV2
J gene: TRBJ2-7
D gene: -
clone size: -
CDR3 protein: CASSVINYEQYF
CDR3 DNA: TGTGCCAGCAGTGTTATCAACTACGAGCAGTACTTC

V gene: TRBV19
J gene: TRBJ2-5
D gene: -
clone size: -
CDR3 protein: CASSETTGTGETQYF
CDR3 DNA: TGTGCCAGTAGTGAAACCACCGGGACTGGGGAGACCCAGTACTTC

V gene: TRBV28
J gene: TRBJ1-2
D gene: -
clone size: many
CDR3 protein: CASSRTGRESWYYGYTF
CDR3 DNA: TGTGCCAGCAGCCGGACGGGGAGAGAGAGTTGGTACTATGGCTACACCTTC

V gene: TRBV7-6
J gene: TRBJ1-3
D gene: -
clone size: many
CDR3 protein: CASSLVSGFGNTIYF
CDR3 DNA: TGTGCCAGCAGCTTAGTTTCAGGGTTTGGAAACACCATATATTTT

V gene: TRBV28
J gene: TRBJ1-2
D gene: -
clone size: few
CDR3 protein: CASRLQAGEGEGYTF
CDR3 DNA: TGTGCCAGCAGACTCCAGGCCGGGGAAGGAGAGGGCTACACCTTC

V gene: TRBV19
J gene: TRBJ2-5
D gene: -
clone size: few
CDR3 protein: CASSTEGETQYF
CDR3 DNA: TGTGCCAGTAGTACCGAGGGAGAGACCCAGTACTTC

V gene: TRBV28
J gene: TRBJ1-4
D gene: -
clone size: -
CDR3 protein: CASSFVQAIATNEKLFF
CDR3 DNA: TGTGCCAGCAGTTTTGTCCAGGCGATTGCAACTAATGAAAAACTGTTTTTT

V gene: TRBV20-1
J gene: TRBJ2-1
D gene: -
clone size: many
CDR3 protein: CSARAVEKQFF
CDR3 DNA: TGCAGTGCTAGAGCTGTGGAGAAGCAGTTCTTC

V gene: TRBV7-2
J gene: TRBJ2-3
D gene: -
clone size: -
CDR3 protein: CASTPSTDMQYF
CDR3 DNA: TGTGCCAGCACCCCATCCACAGATATGCAGTATTTT

V gene: TRBV19
J gene: TRBJ2-2
D gene: -
clone size: -
CDR3 protein: CASRGGSTGELFF
CDR3 DNA: TGTGCCAGCAGGGGCGGAAGTACCGGGGAGCTGTTTTTT

V gene: TRBV6-2/TRBV6-3
J gene: TRBJ2-1
D gene: TRBD2
clone size: -
CDR3 protein: CAATRLADLSYNEQFF
CDR3 DNA: TGTGCCGCCACGAGACTAGCGGATCTCTCCTACAATGAGCAGTTCTTC

V gene: TRBV27
J gene: TRBJ2-6
D gene: -
clone size: -
CDR3 protein: CASSPLISGANVLTF
CDR3 DNA: TGTGCCAGCAGTCCCCTCATCTCTGGGGCCAACGTCCTGACTTTC

V gene: TRBV10-3
J gene: TRBJ1-6
D gene: TRBD1
clone size: -
CDR3 protein: CAIKDRETSPLHF
CDR3 DNA: TGTGCCATCAAGGACAGGGAAACTTCACCCCTCCACTTT

V gene: TRBV19
J gene: TRBJ2-3
D gene: -
clone size: -
CDR3 protein: CASSFQGRAADTQYF
CDR3 DNA: TGTGCCAGTAGTTTCCAGGGGAGGGCCGCAGATACGCAGTATTTT

V gene: TRBV7-2
J gene: TRBJ1-3
D gene: -
clone size: few
CDR3 protein: CASSLTVGNTIYF
CDR3 DNA: TGTGCCAGCAGCTTAACGGTTGGAAACACCATATATTTT

V gene: TRBV28
J gene: TRBJ2-7
D gene: TRBD1
clone size: many
CDR3 protein: CASSAWTGPSYEQYF
CDR3 DNA: TGTGCCAGCAGTGCCTGGACAGGGCCCTCCTACGAGCAGTACTTC

V gene: TRBV12-5
J gene: TRBJ1-2
D gene: -
clone size: -
CDR3 protein: CASEGGTERGYTF
CDR3 DNA: TGTGCTAGTGAGGGAGGGACTGAAAGGGGCTACACCTTC